The entry below describes one T cell receptor beta chain. Its antigen is as yet unknown. This sample was taken from a study of CD4+ T cells in melanoma. Study-wide results and limits: Neoantigen-specific CD4+ T cells in melanoma reportedly had diverse differentiation states.

Per germline, CDR1 MNHEY and CDR2 SMNVEV (reference sequence). This CDR3 is 17 amino acids long. Trimming cost V 5 bases and J 0 bases; bases outside gene matches: 7. Clones were sequenced by immunoSEQ multiplex PCR, and TCRdb holds only the in-frame ones, with some missing. This sample has over 14,000 clones, with approximately 57% found just once. The TCR was taken from a human donor with melanoma. The sequencing input was cells from a culture (not recorded whether cultured in vitro). The V and J genes are TRBV27 and TRBJ1-1; 12 nucleotides agree with TRBD1. This chain's CDR3 is CASSPGTGGMVNTEAFF. CDR3 coding DNA: TGTGCCAGCAGTCCCGGGACAGGGGGCATGGTGAACACTGAAGCTTTCTTT.